The 26 T cell receptor beta chains presented below share a single source sample, sequenced in a study of blood T cell repertoires in COVID-19. Using immunoSEQ multiplex PCR, the repertoire was profiled, and TCRdb retains in-frame clones only, with some absent. The sample records 150,000 to 180,000 clones, 91% being singletons. The sample taken for sequencing was peripheral blood. The receptors shown here come from a man aged 45-65 years with acute or convalescent COVID-19.

Regarding this clone: One end of the junction varies from germline; a read error may be responsible. The chain carries TRBV6-5 and TRBJ2-7; TRBD1 agrees at 12 bases. The CDR3 is 11 residues long. Germline CDR1 MNHEY, CDR2 SVGAGI. In nucleotides, the CDR3 is TGTGCCAGCAGGGGACAGGGGGCTAACCACTTC. Its translation is CASRGQGANHF.

This sequence joins TRBV5-1 and TRBJ1-2; 11 bases map to TRBD1. Germline CDR1 SGHRS, CDR2 YFSETQ. V trimming: 3 bases; J trimming: 3 bases; junction bases outside the gene matches: 1. The CDR3 sequence is 14 residues long. Here the CDR3 DNA reads TGCGCCAGCAGCTGGACAGGGGGCCACTATGGCTACACCTTC. This sequence encodes CASSWTGGHYGYTF.

The chain recombines TRBV9 with TRBJ2-7; TRBD2 agrees at 12 bases. The CDR3 totals 14 residues. The germline V gene has CDR1 SGDLS and CDR2 YYNGEE. Losses at the gene ends were 2 bases for V and 5 bases for J; bases not matched to a gene: 2. The CDR3 is CASSVRLAGDEQYF. The CDR3 coding sequence is TGTGCCAGCAGCGTTAGACTAGCGGGAGACGAGCAGTACTTC.

V gene TRBV30 combines with J gene TRBJ1-6, with 7 nucleotides matching TRBD1. The CDR3 totals 14 residues. V shed 1 base, J shed 9 bases, and the junction held 6 bases outside the gene matches. Per the germline V gene, CDR1 is GTSNPN and CDR2 is SVGIG (reference sequence). The DNA for the CDR3 is TGTGCCTGGAGTGGAACAGGGGTCGGTTCACCCCTCCACTTT. Its protein product is CAWSGTGVGSPLHF.

This clone came up once. The V gene is TRBV5-6, the J gene TRBJ2-7; TRBD2 matches 10 bases. The CDR3 runs to 16 residues. Looked up from germline, CDR1 is SGHDT and CDR2 is YYEEEE. V shed 3 bases, J shed 0 bases, and the junction held 6 bases outside the gene matches. CDR3 sequence: CASSSLAGARSYEQYF. The CDR3, as DNA: TGTGCCAGCAGCTCCCTAGCGGGAGCCCGCTCCTACGAGCAGTACTTC.

CDR3 bases: TGTGCCAGCAGCTTAAATGACAGGAACTATGGCTACACCTTC. Amino acids: CASSLNDRNYGYTF. This sequence joins TRBV5-6 and TRBJ1-2; tentative D call: TRBD1 (6 bases). Germline V gene sequence: CDR1 SGHDT, CDR2 YYEEEE. Trimming pared 2 bases from V and 2 bases from J, leaving 10 bases between. This CDR3 region has 14 residues.

This sequence joins TRBV19 and TRBJ1-2, with 10 bases fitting TRBD1. Germline-derived CDR1 and CDR2 are LNHDA and SQIVND (reference sequence). V dropped 4 bases and J dropped 6; count of bases not matched to a gene: 5. This CDR3 comprises 14 residues. The CDR3 region is CASSTGTGADGYTF. CDR3 nucleotide sequence: TGTGCCAGTAGTACCGGGACAGGGGCGGATGGCTACACCTTC.

The J gene is TRBJ1-4, the V gene TRBV9; D possibly corresponds to TRBD1 (6 bases). The CDR3 has 14 residues. Trimming removed 3 bases at V and 7 bases at J, with 13 bases between. Germline assignment: CDR1 SGDLS and CDR2 YYNGEE. The CDR3 spells CASSEGGRGEKLFF. CDR3 coding DNA: TGTGCCAGCAGCGAGGGGGGGCGCGGTGAAAAACTGTTTTTT.

The chain carries TRBV28 and TRBJ1-2; the match to TRBD1 covers 7 bases. The CDR3 is 14 residues long. J lost 5 bases, V lost 6 bases, and 9 bases had no gene match. Germline assignment: CDR1 MDHEN and CDR2 SYDVKM. The CDR3 sequence is CASSPYSTGYGYTF. The CDR3, as DNA: TGTGCCAGCAGCCCCTACTCGACAGGGTATGGCTACACCTTC.

The gene calls are TRBV7-2 and TRBJ2-2, with D uncertain. V was shortened by 2 bases and J by 2 bases, with 9 bases between the two germline ends. The CDR3 spans 15 residues. Germline V gene data show CDR1 as SGHTA and CDR2 as FQGNSA. The CDR3 DNA reads as TGTGCCAGCAGCTTAACCCGAACAAACACCGGGGAGCTGTTTTTT. This encodes CASSLTRTNTGELFF.

The gene calls are TRBV5-6 and TRBJ2-7, with 12 positions matching TRBD2. The ends lost 4 bases at V and 2 bases at J; junction bases unmatched: 16. This CDR3 contains 19 residues. CDR1 and CDR2 (germline): SGHDT, YYEEEE. The CDR3 DNA follows: TGTGCCAGCAGCGAGGGGGGCCTAGCGGGAGGGCCCTGGACCTACGAGCAGTACTTC. Amino acids: CASSEGGLAGGPWTYEQYF. The full variable domain, in which reference TRBV5-6 and TRBJ2-7 provide the parts outside the CDR3, is DAGVTQSPTHLIKTRGQQVTLRCSPKSGHDTVSWYQQALGQGPQFIFQYYEEEERQRGNFPDRFSGHQFPNYSSELNVNALLLGDSALYLCASSEGGLAGGPWTYEQYFGPGTRLTVT.

This rearrangement joins TRBV28 to TRBJ2-7; D gene unclear. The germline gives CDR1 MDHEN, CDR2 SYDVKM. V dropped 2 bases and J dropped 2 bases, with 10 bases sitting between them. The CDR3 has 14 amino acids. CDR3 region: CASSLVEAPYEQYF. Here the CDR3 DNA reads TGTGCCAGCAGTTTAGTTGAGGCTCCCTACGAGCAGTACTTC. The complete variable domain, with remaining parts taken from reference TRBV28 and TRBJ2-7, reads DVKVTQSSRYLVKRTGEKVFLECVQDMDHENMFWYRQDPGLGLRLIYFSYDVKMKEKGDIPEGYSVSREKKERFSLILESASTNQTSMYLCASSLVEAPYEQYFGPGTRLTVT.

The chain has TRBV29-1 and TRBJ2-1; 7 nucleotides line up with TRBD2. Looked up from germline, CDR1 is SQVTM and CDR2 is ANQGSEA. The length of the CDR3 is 14 residues. V gave up 3 bases and J gave up 3 bases; unmatched junction bases: 5. The CDR3 here is CSVDALAVYNEQFF. As DNA, the CDR3 is TGCAGCGTTGATGCCCTAGCGGTCTACAATGAGCAGTTCTTC.

This clone is a singleton in its sample. Additional DNA sequences in this sample encode the identical CDR3. The CDR3, as DNA: TGTGCCAGCAGCGTCACGGGGGGGCCGAGCACAGATACGCAGTATTTT. Amino acid sequence: CASSVTGGPSTDTQYF. The chain has TRBV9 and TRBJ2-3, with 8 bases fitting TRBD2. The CDR3 is made up of 16 amino acids. V lost 2 bases and J lost 0; bases outside the gene matches: 5. CDR1 is SGDLS and CDR2 is YYNGEE in the germline V gene. The full variable domain, its missing parts supplied by reference TRBV9 and TRBJ2-3, is DSGVTQTPKHLITATGQRVTLRCSPRSGDLSVYWYQQSLDQGLQFLIQYYNGEERAKGNILERFSAQQFPDLHSELNLSSLELGDSALYFCASSVTGGPSTDTQYFGPGTRLTVL.

The chain recombines TRBV6-6 with TRBJ2-7; 10 positions agree with TRBD1. Losses at the gene ends were 7 bases for V and 3 bases for J; bases not matched to a gene: 9. The CDR3 runs 15 residues. Germline V gene lookup returns CDR1 MNHNY and CDR2 SVGAGI (reference sequence). The CDR3 DNA is TGTGCCAGCACTAGCTGGGACAGGGGATTCTACGAGCAGTACGTC. It codes for CASTSWDRGFYEQYV.

The chain employs TRBV3-1 (or the pseudogene TRBV3-2) and TRBJ2-3; TRBD2 might be the D (5 bases). This CDR3 is 15 amino acids long. Per germline, CDR1 LGHDT and CDR2 YNNKEL (reference sequence). V was shortened by 0 bases and J by 5 bases, with 12 bases between the two germline ends. Written as DNA, the CDR3 is TGTGCCAGCAGCCAAGATGACCTAGCAGGAGATACGCAGTATTTT. This encodes CASSQDDLAGDTQYF.

V gene TRBV5-1 combines with J gene TRBJ2-7; 13 nucleotides align to TRBD2. The CDR3 sequence is 15 residues long. Germline V gives CDR1 SGHRS, CDR2 YFSETQ. The ends lost 4 bases at V and 3 bases at J; junction bases unmatched: 4. Here the CDR3 reads CASSQGLAGIYEQYF. DNA for the CDR3: TGCGCCAGCAGCCAGGGACTAGCGGGAATCTACGAGCAGTACTTC.

This chain joins TRBV9 and TRBJ2-7; perhaps TRBD1 as D (6 bases). V was clipped by 4 bases and J by 0 bases, with 14 bases between them. This CDR3 spans 15 amino acids. In germline, CDR1 is SGDLS, CDR2 YYNGEE. The CDR3 bases are TGTGCCAGCAGCCCCAGACAGGATAGCTCCTACGAGCAGTACTTC. Translated: CASSPRQDSSYEQYF.

The rearrangement joins TRBV28 to TRBJ2-2; 13 bases fit TRBD2. The V segment lost 4 bases and the J segment 4 bases; nucleotides outside the gene matches: 6. CDR1 and CDR2 from the germline V gene are MDHEN and SYDVKM. The CDR3 has 17 amino acids. This CDR3 is CASSSLAGGPSTGELFF. DNA for the CDR3: TGTGCCAGCAGTTCACTAGCGGGGGGGCCTAGCACCGGGGAGCTGTTTTTT. Filled out from reference TRBV28 and TRBJ2-2, the complete variable domain reads DVKVTQSSRYLVKRTGEKVFLECVQDMDHENMFWYRQDPGLGLRLIYFSYDVKMKEKGDIPEGYSVSREKKERFSLILESASTNQTSMYLCASSSLAGGPSTGELFFGEGSRLTVL.

This clone was recorded once. J is TRBJ2-3 and V is TRBV5-1; TRBD2 matches at 12 bases. The CDR3 extends over 16 amino acids. The germline CDR1 and CDR2 sequences are SGHRS and YFSETQ. After removal of 4 bases from V and 6 bases from J, the junction contained 9 bases not matched to a gene. CDR3 in DNA: TGCGCCAGCAGCCCAACGACTAGCGGGAGAACGGATACGCAGTATTTT. It translates to CASSPTTSGRTDTQYF.

The V call is TRBV23-1, the J call TRBJ2-7, with 11 nucleotides matching TRBD1. TRBV23-1 is an ORF; its function is uncertain. This CDR3 spans 15 amino acids. With V trimmed by 1 base and J by 4 bases, 3 bases remained unmatched. The CDR3 is CASSQLRDRGYEQYV. CDR3 nucleotide sequence: TGCGCCAGCAGTCAATTGCGGGACAGGGGGTACGAGCAGTACGTC.

The CDR3 sequence is CATSRSSGNTIYF. In nucleotides, the CDR3 is TGTGCCACCAGCAGGAGTTCTGGAAACACCATATATTTT. The gene calls are TRBV15 and TRBJ1-3; no clear D. Trimming left V 3 bases short and J 1 base short, with 4 bases between. CDR1 and CDR2 (germline): LNHNV, YYDKDF (reference sequence). This CDR3 is built from 13 residues.

CDR3 sequence: CASSRQEWETQYF. Written as DNA, the CDR3 is TGTGCCAGCAGCCGTCAGGAATGGGAGACCCAGTACTTC. The rearrangement joins TRBV6-1 to TRBJ2-5; D not certain. There are 13 residues in the CDR3. The V and J ends lost 6 bases and 5 bases respectively, with 13 bases between them. CDR1 and CDR2 (germline): MNHNS, SASEGT.

The J gene is TRBJ1-5, the V gene TRBV9; TRBD1 is a possible D gene (6 bases). This CDR3 comprises 14 residues. V was cut by 3 bases and J by 3 bases, with 10 bases left in between. The germline CDR1 and CDR2 sequences are SGDLS and YYNGEE. Here the CDR3 reads CASSAHRDNQPQHF. The CDR3 DNA is TGTGCCAGCAGCGCACACAGGGACAATCAGCCCCAGCATTTT.

The CDR3 DNA follows: TGTGCCAGCTCAATCGGACTAGCGGGAAACTACGAGCAGTACTTC. Its protein is CASSIGLAGNYEQYF. This chain uses TRBV18 with TRBJ2-7; 12 bases align to TRBD2. CDR1 and CDR2 (germline): KGHSH, LQKENI. V gave up 5 bases and J gave up 3 bases; unmatched junction bases: 5. This CDR3 comprises 15 residues.

The chain couples TRBV28 to TRBJ2-7, with 10 positions matching TRBD1. From germline, CDR1 is MDHEN and CDR2 SYDVKM. V trimming: 2 bases; J trimming: 2 bases; junction bases outside the gene matches: 6. This CDR3 spans 16 amino acids. The CDR3 protein is CASSLEGQGRTYEQYF. The CDR3 coding sequence is TGTGCCAGCAGTTTAGAGGGACAGGGGCGGACCTACGAGCAGTACTTC. The variable domain in full, with the rest retrieved from reference TRBV28 and TRBJ2-7, is DVKVTQSSRYLVKRTGEKVFLECVQDMDHENMFWYRQDPGLGLRLIYFSYDVKMKEKGDIPEGYSVSREKKERFSLILESASTNQTSMYLCASSLEGQGRTYEQYFGPGTRLTVT.